The 20 T cell receptor beta chains below all came from one sample that was sequenced in a study of T cells in Graves' hyperthyroidism and ophthalmopathy. Amplification targeted TCR beta CDR3 regions from RNA transcripts. TCR CDR3 regions were first amplified by RT-PCR with HTBI primers. TCRdb itself ran the multiplex PCR reads through MiXCR, one entry per CDR3 protein. The repertoire includes hundreds of thousands of distinct CDR3 sequences, about 15% of them detected once, and roughly 8% sits in the top ten. Sequenced sample: blood. Every receptor here comes from a young woman with Graves' hyperthyroidism.

This clonotype was counted between two and nine times. The chain recombines TRBV9 with TRBJ2-5, with 13 bases matching TRBD2. V shed 0 bases, J shed 2 bases, and the junction held 4 bases outside the gene matches. The CDR3 length is 17 residues. CDR1 and CDR2 from the germline V gene are SGDLS and YYNGEE. As DNA, the CDR3 is TGTGCCAGCAGCGTAGGACTAGCGGGGGGAGGGCAAGAGACCCAGTACTTC. It translates to CASSVGLAGGGQETQYF.

This clonotype occurred many times. The chain combines TRBV30 with TRBJ1-1, with unresolved D. Trimming left V 6 bases short and J 0 bases short, with 14 bases between. The CDR3 sequence is 14 residues long. The germline V gene encodes CDR1 GTSNPN and CDR2 SVGIG (reference sequence). CDR3 region: CACPRRDLNTEAFF. CDR3 coding DNA: TGTGCCTGCCCCCGACGAGACCTGAACACTGAAGCTTTCTTT.

The sample holds many counts of this clonotype. The gene calls are TRBV20-1 and TRBJ2-7; TRBD2 might be the D (6 bases). The V gene's germline CDR1 is DFQATT and CDR2 SNEGSKA (reference sequence). With 0 bases removed from V and 4 bases from J, the gap between germline ends came to 7 bases. The CDR3 is made up of 12 amino acids. The CDR3 DNA reads TGCAGTGCTAGAGACGCGGGATACGAGCAGTACTTC. Translation gives CSARDAGYEQYF.

The chain combines TRBV2 with TRBJ2-3, with 8 bases matching TRBD2. V lost 10 bases to trimming and J lost 2 bases; unmatched junction nucleotides: 8. This CDR3 is built from 14 residues. Per the germline V gene, CDR1 is SNHLY and CDR2 is FYNNEI. The DNA of the CDR3 is TGTGCCACTCCCGGGACTAGAGACACAGATACGCAGTATTTT. It yields the protein CATPGTRDTDTQYF. The whole variable domain, remainder taken from reference TRBV2 and TRBJ2-3, is EPEVTQTPSHQVTQMGQEVILRCVPISNHLYFYWYRQILGQKVEFLVSFYNNEISEKSEIFDDQFSVERPDGSNFTLKIRSTKLEDSAMYFCATPGTRDTDTQYFGPGTRLTVL.

This clonotype was counted between two and nine times. J is TRBJ2-5 and V is TRBV12-3 or TRBV12-4; D unresolved. The CDR3 totals 13 residues. Trimming stripped 6 bases from V and 2 bases from J, with 10 bases between. In DNA form, the CDR3 reads TGTGCCAGCAGGGCGCGGCAGCAAGAGACCCAGTACTTC. The encoded protein is CASRARQQETQYF.

The sample holds many counts of this clonotype. V is TRBV27 and J is TRBJ2-7; D remains unclear. CDR3 length: 12 amino acids. CDR1 and CDR2 from the germline V gene are MNHEY and SMNVEV (reference sequence). V was trimmed by 6 bases and J by 5 bases, leaving 11 bases between them. CDR3 DNA: TGTGCCAGCAGCTTAGTTTTCCACGAGCAGTACTTC. Translating gives CASSLVFHEQYF.

This clonotype showed up many times. The CDR3 protein is CASSPVPGQGWNIQYF. CDR3 coding DNA: TGTGCCAGCAGTCCAGTACCGGGACAGGGTTGGAACATTCAGTACTTC. The chain uses TRBV2 and TRBJ2-4; 9 bases fit TRBD1. Germline V gene sequence: CDR1 SNHLY, CDR2 FYNNEI. V lost 5 bases to trimming and J lost 7 bases; unmatched junction nucleotides: 12. This CDR3 has 16 amino acids.

The chain couples TRBV5-1 to TRBJ2-3, with D perhaps matching TRBD2 (5 bases). This CDR3 spans 14 amino acids. Trimming removed 3 bases at V and 5 bases at J, with 13 bases between. Looked up from germline, CDR1 is SGHRS and CDR2 is YFSETQ. The CDR3, as DNA: TGCGCCAGCAGCTGGATTAGCGAGGGAGATACGCAGTATTTT. It is translated as CASSWISEGDTQYF.

The table lists this clonotype with a few counts. The V gene is TRBV10-1, the J gene TRBJ1-1; no firm D call. The CDR3 loop spans 12 amino acids. Germline CDR1 reads WNHNN; CDR2 reads SYGVQD (reference sequence). Trimming left V 8 bases short and J 6 bases short, with 13 bases between. This CDR3 reads CASPARRAEAFF. In DNA, the CDR3 is TGCGCCAGCCCGGCCCGACGGGCTGAAGCTTTCTTT.

At least ten counts were recorded for this clonotype. This sequence joins TRBV20-1 and TRBJ2-5; a possible D gene is TRBD2 (6 bases). CDR3 length: 13 residues. Germline-derived CDR1 and CDR2 are DFQATT and SNEGSKA (reference sequence). V was cut by 7 bases and J by 5 bases, with 17 bases left in between. The CDR3 DNA follows: TGCAGTGTTCTCTCCGGGACTTTGGAGACCCAGTACTTC. It codes for CSVLSGTLETQYF.

This chain joins TRBV9 and TRBJ2-1; possible D gene TRBD1, 6 bases. This CDR3 has 15 amino acids. The germline V gene has CDR1 SGDLS and CDR2 YYNGEE. Trimming removed 4 bases from V and 4 bases from J, with 15 bases in between. The CDR3 sequence: CASSPLDRGYNEQFF. The DNA of the CDR3 is TGTGCCAGCAGCCCCTTGGACAGAGGGTACAATGAGCAGTTCTTC.

This chain joins TRBV11-2 and TRBJ2-1; 8 nucleotides agree with TRBD1. Germline CDR1 and CDR2: SGHAT and FQNNGV. The CDR3 spans 14 residues. V trimming: 5 bases; J trimming: 4 bases; junction bases outside the gene matches: 4. Here the CDR3 DNA reads TGTGCCAGCAGCCCCGACAGGGGATACAATGAGCAGTTCTTC. It translates to CASSPDRGYNEQFF.

There are many counts of this clonotype. CDR3 nucleotide sequence: TGTGCCAGCAGCCCCGTGACAGGGGTAGAGACCCAGTACTTC. Translated, it gives CASSPVTGVETQYF. This rearrangement joins TRBV11-2 to TRBJ2-5; 8 bases fit TRBD1. This CDR3 is built from 14 residues. CDR1 is SGHAT, CDR2 FQNNGV, per germline. V trimming: 5 bases; J trimming: 4 bases; junction bases outside the gene matches: 6.

This clonotype is a singleton in its sample. The rearrangement uses TRBV2 and TRBJ2-5; TRBD2 matches at 10 bases. V trimming: 4 bases; J trimming: 2 bases; junction bases outside the gene matches: 4. The CDR3 consists of 15 residues. Germline V gene data show CDR1 as SNHLY and CDR2 as FYNNEI. CDR3: CASSGVAGGQETQYF. The CDR3 DNA reads TGTGCCAGCAGTGGGGTAGCGGGAGGTCAAGAGACCCAGTACTTC.

V is TRBV10-3 and J is TRBJ2-1; TRBD1 is a possible D gene (6 bases). CDR3 size: 14 residues. V was pared by 6 bases and J by 5 bases, with 14 bases between. Germline-derived CDR1 and CDR2 are ENHRY and SYGVKD. CDR3 in DNA: TGTGCCATCAGACCCGGACAGAGAGACAATGAGCAGTTCTTC. Translation: CAIRPGQRDNEQFF.

This clonotype was observed a handful of times. The chain joins TRBV19 to TRBJ1-2; TRBD1 matches 7 bases. V dropped 5 bases and J dropped 8; count of bases not matched to a gene: 17. The germline V gene encodes CDR1 LNHDA and CDR2 SQIVND (reference sequence). The CDR3 sequence is 16 residues long. The CDR3 nucleotides are TGTGCCAGTAGTCTTCAATACGGGACAGTGGTTAAGGGCTACACCTTC. Translated, it gives CASSLQYGTVVKGYTF.

There are many counts of this clonotype. The chain has TRBV20-1 and TRBJ2-1; 7 bases match TRBD1. The CDR3 is 12 amino acids. The germline gives CDR1 DFQATT, CDR2 SNEGSKA (reference sequence). Trimming took 3 bases from V and 8 from J; bases not matched to a gene: 4. DNA of the CDR3: TGCAGTGCTAGGCGCCAGGGGGATGAGCAGTTCTTC. Its translation is CSARRQGDEQFF.

This clonotype appeared many times. The chain couples TRBV30 to TRBJ1-2; D gene ambiguous. Trimming shortened V by 0 bases and J by 0 bases, and 14 bases separated the two germline ends. The CDR3 covers 16 residues. CDR1 GTSNPN and CDR2 SVGIG come from the germline V gene (reference sequence). Here the CDR3 reads CAWSVLGDTPNYGYTF. DNA for the CDR3: TGTGCCTGGAGTGTACTCGGAGATACCCCTAACTATGGCTACACCTTC.

This clonotype has just a few counts. The chain couples TRBV9 to TRBJ2-3, with D possibly TRBD2 on 7 matching bases. This CDR3 is built from 15 residues. V lost 0 bases, J lost 3 bases, and 11 bases lay in between. Per the germline V gene, CDR1 is SGDLS and CDR2 is YYNGEE. The CDR3 here is CASSVGGGATDTQYF. The CDR3 bases are TGTGCCAGCAGCGTAGGTGGGGGGGCAACAGATACGCAGTATTTT. The whole variable domain, filled in from reference TRBV9 and TRBJ2-3, reads DSGVTQTPKHLITATGQRVTLRCSPRSGDLSVYWYQQSLDQGLQFLIQYYNGEERAKGNILERFSAQQFPDLHSELNLSSLELGDSALYFCASSVGGGATDTQYFGPGTRLTVL.

The chain couples TRBV19 to TRBJ2-3, with 7 positions matching TRBD2. J gave up 0 bases and V 7 bases, and 4 bases lay outside the gene matches. This CDR3 comprises 14 residues. Germline V gives CDR1 LNHDA, CDR2 SQIVND (reference sequence). As DNA, the CDR3 is TGTGCCAGTACTGTTAGCGGGAGCACAGATACGCAGTATTTT. Encoded protein: CASTVSGSTDTQYF.